Sequencing of this T cell receptor (beta chain) was carried out in a study of cytomegalovirus exposure and HLA in healthy donors. The CDR3 sequence is 13 residues long. Germline trimming cut 11 bases from V and 3 bases from J; bases unmatched to any gene: 8. Germline-derived CDR1 and CDR2 are MNHNS and SASEGT. The PCR made use of 60 Vbeta and 13 Jbeta primers. The repertoire was sequenced with immunoSEQ multiplex PCR; TCRdb's copy has only in-frame clones and lacks some. The table lists about 110,000 clones, roughly 79% of them singletons, with roughly 2% in the top ten. About this clone: No antigen is known for it.

Study-level results: In vitro work confirmed that a few CMV-associated chains recognize CMV antigens.

This sequence originates from a woman between 25 and 40 years old in good health and CMV-seronegative. The chain couples TRBV6-1 to TRBJ2-7; 9 bases map to TRBD2. Sequenced input: PBMCs. CDR3 sequence (DNA): TGTGCCCCCTCCGGGACTAGCCACTACGAGCAGTACTTC. Residues: CAPSGTSHYEQYF.